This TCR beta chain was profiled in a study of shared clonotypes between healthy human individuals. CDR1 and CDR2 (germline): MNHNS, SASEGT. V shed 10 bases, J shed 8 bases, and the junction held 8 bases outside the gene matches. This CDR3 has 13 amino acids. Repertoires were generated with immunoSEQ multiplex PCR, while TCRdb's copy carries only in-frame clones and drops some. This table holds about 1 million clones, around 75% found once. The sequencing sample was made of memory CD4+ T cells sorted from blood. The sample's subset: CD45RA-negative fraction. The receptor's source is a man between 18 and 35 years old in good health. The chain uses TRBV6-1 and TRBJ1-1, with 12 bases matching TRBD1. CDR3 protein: CAISGQGALEAFF. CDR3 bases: TGTGCCATTTCGGGACAGGGGGCCTTGGAAGCTTTCTTT.